These T cell receptor beta chains were read from a single sample in a study of cytomegalovirus exposure and HLA in healthy donors. The data were produced by immunoSEQ multiplex PCR, yet TCRdb's version contains in-frame clones alone and is incomplete. The sample includes about 180,000 clones, just over 75% of them seen just once. The specimen was PBMCs. Receptors were obtained from a woman between 55 and 75 years old in good health and CMV-seropositive. The CDR3 runs from the conserved cysteine through the conserved F or W. The D gene is left open where the match is weak. Size values are once, few and many counts, or a class for expanded clones, and some rows have none.

CDR3 DNA: TGTGCCTCTAAGGGGGCCGATGAAAAACTGTTTTTT
CDR3 protein: CASKGADEKLFF
clone size: -
V gene: TRBV30
J gene: TRBJ1-4
D gene: TRBD1

CDR3 DNA: TGTGCCAGCAGCGGGACTAGCGGGAGCGGGAACACAGATACGCAGTATTTT
CDR3 protein: CASSGTSGSGNTDTQYF
clone size: -
V gene: TRBV9
J gene: TRBJ2-3
D gene: TRBD2

CDR3 DNA: TGTGCCAGCAGCTCGGACAGGCTGGATGGCTACACCTTC
CDR3 protein: CASSSDRLDGYTF
clone size: -
V gene: TRBV7-2
J gene: TRBJ1-2
D gene: TRBD1

CDR3 DNA: TGTGCCAGCAGCGTAGACCCCGGGGGGGGCGCTCTGAACACTGAAGCTTTCTTT
CDR3 protein: CASSVDPGGGALNTEAFF
clone size: -
V gene: TRBV9
J gene: TRBJ1-1
D gene: -

CDR3 DNA: TGCAGCGTTGAAGGGGGAGGTCAGCCCCAGCATTTT
CDR3 protein: CSVEGGGQPQHF
clone size: -
V gene: TRBV29-1
J gene: TRBJ1-5
D gene: -

CDR3 DNA: TGTGCCAGCAGCCCGTGGAGCGGGCTGAACACTGAAGCTTTCTTT
CDR3 protein: CASSPWSGLNTEAFF
clone size: -
V gene: TRBV5-5
J gene: TRBJ1-1
D gene: -

CDR3 DNA: TGCGCCAGCAGCTTGGCTACCGGGAATGAGCAGTTCTTC
CDR3 protein: CASSLATGNEQFF
clone size: -
V gene: TRBV5-1
J gene: TRBJ2-1
D gene: -

CDR3 DNA: TGTGCCAGCAGTTTGCGCGACAAATCCTATGGCTACACCTTC
CDR3 protein: CASSLRDKSYGYTF
clone size: -
V gene: TRBV27
J gene: TRBJ1-2
D gene: -

CDR3 DNA: TGTGCCAGCAGCGCAACAGGGACGGGCACAGATACGCAGTATTTT
CDR3 protein: CASSATGTGTDTQYF
clone size: -
V gene: TRBV9
J gene: TRBJ2-3
D gene: -

CDR3 DNA: TGTGCCTGGAGGACTAGCGGGAGTTGGTCCCTCGAGCAGTACTTC
CDR3 protein: CAWRTSGSWSLEQYF
clone size: -
V gene: TRBV30
J gene: TRBJ2-7
D gene: TRBD2

CDR3 DNA: TGTGCCAGTAGATCTAGCAGGGGCGCGTCTACAAGTGAAAAACTGTTTTTT
CDR3 protein: CASRSSRGASTSEKLFF
clone size: -
V gene: TRBV19
J gene: TRBJ1-4
D gene: -

CDR3 DNA: TGTGCCAGCAGCTTTGCGGGAACTAATGAAAAACTGTTTTTT
CDR3 protein: CASSFAGTNEKLFF
clone size: -
V gene: TRBV7-8
J gene: TRBJ1-4
D gene: -

CDR3 DNA: TGTGCCAGCAGCCGCGGTGGGAGGGCGGGTCTGGTTGAGCAGTACTTC
CDR3 protein: CASSRGGRAGLVEQYF
clone size: -
V gene: TRBV7-2
J gene: TRBJ2-7
D gene: TRBD2

CDR3 DNA: TGTGCCAGCAGTTTAGGGGGGGACTATGGCTACACCTTC
CDR3 protein: CASSLGGDYGYTF
clone size: few
V gene: TRBV28
J gene: TRBJ1-2
D gene: -

CDR3 DNA: TGTGCCAGCATGACAGGGATCGTGGGCAATCAGCCCCAGCATTTT
CDR3 protein: CASMTGIVGNQPQHF
clone size: once
V gene: TRBV28
J gene: TRBJ1-5
D gene: TRBD1

CDR3 DNA: TGCGCCAGCAGCCACACCGGGACTAGCGGGAGGGCGAATGAGCAGTTCTTC
CDR3 protein: CASSHTGTSGRANEQFF
clone size: -
V gene: TRBV4-1
J gene: TRBJ2-1
D gene: TRBD2

CDR3 DNA: TGTGCCAGCAGCGCCGGAGGACAGGGGCGAGGGACCATATATTTT
CDR3 protein: CASSAGGQGRGTIYF
clone size: few
V gene: TRBV9
J gene: TRBJ1-3
D gene: TRBD1

CDR3 DNA: TGTGCCAGCAGCTTACAGGAGACCCAGTACTTC
CDR3 protein: CASSLQETQYF
clone size: once
V gene: TRBV7-8
J gene: TRBJ2-5
D gene: -

CDR3 DNA: TGTGCCAGCAGTATAGAGACAGGACGAGAGACCCAGTACTTC
CDR3 protein: CASSIETGRETQYF
clone size: -
V gene: TRBV27
J gene: TRBJ2-5
D gene: -

CDR3 DNA: TGTGCCACCCAGCCGGGAGCGGATCGCACCGGGGAGCTGTTTTTT
CDR3 protein: CATQPGADRTGELFF
clone size: -
V gene: TRBV5-4
J gene: TRBJ2-2
D gene: -

CDR3 DNA: TGTGCCAGCATAGGCGGGGGGGCCACAGATACGCAGTATTTT
CDR3 protein: CASIGGGATDTQYF
clone size: -
V gene: TRBV2
J gene: TRBJ2-3
D gene: TRBD2

CDR3 DNA: TGTGCCAGCAGTGTCACAGCCGGACAGACTAATGAAAAACTGTTTTTT
CDR3 protein: CASSVTAGQTNEKLFF
clone size: -
V gene: TRBV25-1
J gene: TRBJ1-4
D gene: -

CDR3 DNA: TGCGCCAGCAGGGACCGGGGGCGGGGGTTCGACGAGCAGTACTTC
CDR3 protein: CASRDRGRGFDEQYF
clone size: -
V gene: TRBV10-2
J gene: TRBJ2-7
D gene: -